This T cell receptor beta chain emerged from a study of neurological immune-mediated disorders. General study results and limits: Patients with HTLV-1-associated myelopathy showed the most TCR clonal expansion. Those with multiple sclerosis showed the least, falling below healthy controls. Across subjects, no CDR3 amino acid sequence appeared in expanded clones of more than one subject, a finding that suggested private repertoires in all groups.

This clonotype showed up many times. No antigen is known for it. Described time point: longitudinal time-point 2. As for the cDNA, it was generated by 5'RACE with 10-nucleotide random UMIs. TCRdb independently ran MiXCR on the 5' RACE reads; one entry per CDR3 protein. The table shows 100,000 or so distinct CDR3 sequences, with roughly 13% occurring only once. This CDR3 has 15 residues. V lost 4 bases and J 2 bases, leaving 14 bases between the germline ends. Per germline, CDR1 SGHRS and CDR2 YFSETQ. The origin of this receptor is a female donor with HTLV-1-associated myelopathy (HAM/TSP). The sample was PBMCs. The chain couples TRBV5-1 to TRBJ2-3, with D possibly being TRBD1 (6 bases). The CDR3 coding sequence is TGCGCCAGCAGCCGCCAGGGGTTCCTCACAGATACGCAGTATTTT. Translating gives CASSRQGFLTDTQYF.